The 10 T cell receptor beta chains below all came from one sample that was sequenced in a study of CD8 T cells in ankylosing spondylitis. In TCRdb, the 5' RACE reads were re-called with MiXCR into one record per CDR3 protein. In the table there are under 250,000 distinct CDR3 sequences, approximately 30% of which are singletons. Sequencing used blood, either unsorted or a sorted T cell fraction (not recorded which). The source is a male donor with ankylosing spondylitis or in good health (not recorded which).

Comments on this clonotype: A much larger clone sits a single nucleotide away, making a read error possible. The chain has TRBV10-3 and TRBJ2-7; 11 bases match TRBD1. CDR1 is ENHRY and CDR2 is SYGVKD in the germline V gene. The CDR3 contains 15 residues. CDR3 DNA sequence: TGTGCCATCAGTGAGACGGGACAGGGGGTCTACGAGCGGTACTTC. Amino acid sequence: CAISETGQGVYERYF.

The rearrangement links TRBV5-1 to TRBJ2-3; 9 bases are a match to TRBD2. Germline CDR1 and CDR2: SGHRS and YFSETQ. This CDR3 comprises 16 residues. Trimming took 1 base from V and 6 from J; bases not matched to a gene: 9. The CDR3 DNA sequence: TGCGCCAGCAGCTTGTCTTGGCCTAGCGGGGTGGATACGCAGTATTTT. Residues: CASSLSWPSGVDTQYF.

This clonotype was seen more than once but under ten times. In nucleotides, the CDR3 is TGTGCCAGCAGCCTGAAACGGACAGGTTACACTGAAGCTTTCTTT. Amino acids: CASSLKRTGYTEAFF. The gene calls are TRBV5-5 and TRBJ1-1, with TRBD1 matching 7 bases. The CDR3 has 15 residues. The V gene's germline CDR1 is SGHKS and CDR2 YYEKEE (reference sequence). Trimming at V came to 4 bases and at J to 3 bases, leaving 9 bases not matched to a gene.

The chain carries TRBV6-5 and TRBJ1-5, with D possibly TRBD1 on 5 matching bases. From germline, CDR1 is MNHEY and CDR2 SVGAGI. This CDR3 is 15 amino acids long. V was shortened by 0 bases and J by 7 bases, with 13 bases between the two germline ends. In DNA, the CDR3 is TGTGCCAGCAGTTACTCTCGGGGGATTGGCCAGCCCCAGCATTTT. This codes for CASSYSRGIGQPQHF.

CDR3 nucleotide sequence: TGTGCCAGCAGTTCCCAGACCCAGGGCCATGGCCCTGAAGCTTTCTTT. As protein: CASSSQTQGHGPEAFF. This rearrangement joins TRBV6-4 to TRBJ1-1; tentatively, D is TRBD1 (5 bases). The CDR3 is made up of 16 amino acids. CDR1 is MRHNA and CDR2 is SNTAGT in the germline V gene. The V end lost 5 bases, the J end lost 6 bases, and 22 bases lay between the germline ends.

CDR3 residues: CASSHQATDTQYF. CDR3 nucleotides: TGTGCCAGCAGTCACCAGGCCACAGATACGCAGTATTTT. This chain uses TRBV27 with TRBJ2-3; the D is unclear. V lost 5 bases, J lost 2 bases, and 8 bases lay in between. CDR1 is MNHEY, CDR2 SMNVEV, per germline (reference sequence). The CDR3 loop spans 13 amino acids.

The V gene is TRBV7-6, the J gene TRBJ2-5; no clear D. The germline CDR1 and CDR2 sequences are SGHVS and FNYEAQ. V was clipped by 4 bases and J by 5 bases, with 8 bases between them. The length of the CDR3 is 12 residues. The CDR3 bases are TGTGCCAGCAGCTCCCTCCTTGAGACCCAGTACTTC. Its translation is CASSSLLETQYF.

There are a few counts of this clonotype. The CDR3 reads CAWSWGDTGELFF. CDR3 bases: TGTGCCTGGAGTTGGGGGGACACCGGGGAGCTGTTTTTT. This rearrangement joins TRBV30 to TRBJ2-2, with D possibly TRBD2 on 6 matching bases. Trimming removed 2 bases at V and 3 bases at J, with 7 bases between. Per germline, CDR1 GTSNPN and CDR2 SVGIG (reference sequence). The CDR3 length is 13 residues.

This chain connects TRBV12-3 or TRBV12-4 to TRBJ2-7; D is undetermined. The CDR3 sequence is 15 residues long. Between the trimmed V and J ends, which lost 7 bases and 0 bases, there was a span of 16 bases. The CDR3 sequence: CASTPRETHSYEQYF. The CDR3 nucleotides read TGTGCCAGCACCCCCCGCGAGACTCACTCCTACGAGCAGTACTTC.

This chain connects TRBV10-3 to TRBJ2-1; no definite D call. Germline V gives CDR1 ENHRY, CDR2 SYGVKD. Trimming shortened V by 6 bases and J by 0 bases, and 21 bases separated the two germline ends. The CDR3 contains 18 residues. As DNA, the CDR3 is TGTGCCATCAGCGGGCCTCCAGAAGCTTCTCGCTCCTACAATGAGCAGTTCTTC. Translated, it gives CAISGPPEASRSYNEQFF.